The entry that follows covers one T cell receptor (beta chain) sequence. Its target is not known. Using immunoSEQ multiplex PCR, the repertoire was profiled, and TCRdb retains in-frame clones only, with some absent. The repertoire holds about 120,000 clones, over 65% seen once, with approximately 2.3% in the top ten. The CDR3 sequence is 15 residues long. Germline trimming cut 6 bases from V and 4 bases from J; bases unmatched to any gene: 8. The germline CDR1 and CDR2 sequences are MNHNY and SVGAGI (reference sequence). This sample was included in a study of cytomegalovirus exposure and HLA in healthy donors. About the study: The approximately 110 validation repertoires, a later analysis reported, used the same platform as the roughly 650 repertoires from the first cohort.

Overall study findings and caveats: Cytomegalovirus status was reportedly diagnosed by the classifier with high sensitivity and specificity. Confirmation was obtained in vitro that a few CMV-associated chains are specific for CMV antigens. Among TCR beta chains, those listed as cytomegalovirus-associated numbered approximately 150.

Specimen: PBMCs. The sequence derives from a woman aged 25 to 39 in good health and CMV-seronegative. The chain has TRBV6-6 and TRBJ2-1; 8 bases are a match to TRBD2. CDR3 nucleotide sequence: TGTGCCAGCAGCCCTAGGAGCGGGGGTTACAATGAGCAGTTCTTC. Translated, it gives CASSPRSGGYNEQFF.